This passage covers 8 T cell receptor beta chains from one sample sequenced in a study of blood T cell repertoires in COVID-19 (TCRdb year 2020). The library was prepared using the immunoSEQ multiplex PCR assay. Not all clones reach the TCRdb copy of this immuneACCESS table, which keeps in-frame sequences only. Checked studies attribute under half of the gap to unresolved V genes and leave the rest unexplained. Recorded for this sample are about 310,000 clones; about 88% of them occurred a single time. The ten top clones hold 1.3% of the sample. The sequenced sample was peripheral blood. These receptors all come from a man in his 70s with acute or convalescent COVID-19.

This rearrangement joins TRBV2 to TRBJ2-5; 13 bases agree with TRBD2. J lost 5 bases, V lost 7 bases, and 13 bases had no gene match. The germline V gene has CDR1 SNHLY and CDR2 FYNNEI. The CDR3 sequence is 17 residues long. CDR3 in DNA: TGTGCCAGCACCACCGGGACTAGCGGGACGGGGGGGGAGACCCAGTACTTC. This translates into CASTTGTSGTGGETQYF. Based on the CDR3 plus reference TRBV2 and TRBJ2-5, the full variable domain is EPEVTQTPSHQVTQMGQEVILRCVPISNHLYFYWYRQILGQKVEFLVSFYNNEISEKSEIFDDQFSVERPDGSNFTLKIRSTKLEDSAMYFCASTTGTSGTGGETQYFGPGTRLLVL.

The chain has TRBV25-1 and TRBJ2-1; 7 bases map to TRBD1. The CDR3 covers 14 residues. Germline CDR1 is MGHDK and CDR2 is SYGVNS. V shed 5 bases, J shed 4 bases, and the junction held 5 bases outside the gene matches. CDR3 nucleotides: TGTGCCAGCAGTCCAGGGGACAGTTACAATGAGCAGTTCTTC. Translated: CASSPGDSYNEQFF.

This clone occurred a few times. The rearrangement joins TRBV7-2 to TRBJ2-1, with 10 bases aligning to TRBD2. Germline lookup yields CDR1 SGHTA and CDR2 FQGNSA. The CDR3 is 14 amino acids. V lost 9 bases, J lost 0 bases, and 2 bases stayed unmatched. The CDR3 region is CASKRGGSYNEQFF. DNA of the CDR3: TGTGCCAGTAAGCGGGGGGGCTCCTACAATGAGCAGTTCTTC.

In nucleotides, the CDR3 is TGTGCCAGTACCTCCACCGGGGGGACACTCTATGGCTACACCTTC. Protein product: CASTSTGGTLYGYTF. The chain employs TRBV19 and TRBJ1-2; possibly TRBD1 for D (6 bases). CDR1 LNHDA and CDR2 SQIVND come from the germline V gene (reference sequence). Trimming left V 7 bases short and J 4 bases short, with 19 bases between. The CDR3 consists of 15 residues.

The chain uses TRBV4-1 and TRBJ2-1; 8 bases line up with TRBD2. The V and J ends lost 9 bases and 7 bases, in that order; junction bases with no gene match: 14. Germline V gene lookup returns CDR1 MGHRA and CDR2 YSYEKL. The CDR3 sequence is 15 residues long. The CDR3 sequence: CASTSNGRANNEQFF. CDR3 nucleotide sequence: TGCGCCAGTACTTCCAACGGGAGGGCTAATAATGAGCAGTTCTTC.

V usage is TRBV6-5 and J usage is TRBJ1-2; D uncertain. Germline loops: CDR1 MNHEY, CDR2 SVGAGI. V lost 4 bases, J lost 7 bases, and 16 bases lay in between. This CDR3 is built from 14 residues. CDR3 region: CASSSPRRGGGYTF. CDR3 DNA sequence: TGTGCCAGCAGTTCCCCTCGACGGGGAGGTGGCTACACCTTC.

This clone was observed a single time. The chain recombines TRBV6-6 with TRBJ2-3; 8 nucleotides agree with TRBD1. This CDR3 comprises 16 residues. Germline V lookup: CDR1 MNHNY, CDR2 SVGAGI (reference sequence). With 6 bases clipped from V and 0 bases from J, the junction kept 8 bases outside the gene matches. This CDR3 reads CASSLPQGASTDTQYF. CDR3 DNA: TGTGCCAGCAGCCTCCCCCAGGGGGCGAGCACAGATACGCAGTATTTT.

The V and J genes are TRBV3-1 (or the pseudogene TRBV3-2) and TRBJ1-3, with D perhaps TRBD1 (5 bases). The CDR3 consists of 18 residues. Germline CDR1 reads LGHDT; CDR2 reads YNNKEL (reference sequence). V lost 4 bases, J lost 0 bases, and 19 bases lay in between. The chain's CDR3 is CASSPQGLSLLSGNTIYF. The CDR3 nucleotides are TGTGCCAGCAGCCCGCAGGGATTATCACTTCTCTCTGGAAACACCATATATTTT.